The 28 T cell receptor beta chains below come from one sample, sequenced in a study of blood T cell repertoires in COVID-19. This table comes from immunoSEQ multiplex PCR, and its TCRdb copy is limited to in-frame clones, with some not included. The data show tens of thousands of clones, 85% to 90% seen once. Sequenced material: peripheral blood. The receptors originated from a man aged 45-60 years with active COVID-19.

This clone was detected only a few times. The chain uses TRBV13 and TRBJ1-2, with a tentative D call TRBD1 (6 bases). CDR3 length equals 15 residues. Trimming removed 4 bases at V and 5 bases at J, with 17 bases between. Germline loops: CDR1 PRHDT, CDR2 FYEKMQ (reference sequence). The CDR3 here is CASSSRTGGGYGYTF. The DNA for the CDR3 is TGTGCCAGCAGCTCCCGGACGGGGGGCGGTTATGGCTACACCTTC.

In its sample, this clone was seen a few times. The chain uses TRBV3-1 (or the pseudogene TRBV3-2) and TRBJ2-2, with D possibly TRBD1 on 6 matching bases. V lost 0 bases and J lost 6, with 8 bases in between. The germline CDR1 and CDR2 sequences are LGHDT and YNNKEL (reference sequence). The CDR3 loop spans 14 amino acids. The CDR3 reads CASSQDRGPGELFF. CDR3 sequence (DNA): TGTGCCAGCAGCCAAGACAGGGGACCCGGGGAGCTGTTTTTT.

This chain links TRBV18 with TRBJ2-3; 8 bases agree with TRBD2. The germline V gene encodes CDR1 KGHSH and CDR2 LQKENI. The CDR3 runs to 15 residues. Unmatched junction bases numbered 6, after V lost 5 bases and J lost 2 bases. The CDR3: CASSTSGGPTDTQYF. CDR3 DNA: TGTGCCAGCTCAACCAGCGGGGGCCCCACAGATACGCAGTATTTT.

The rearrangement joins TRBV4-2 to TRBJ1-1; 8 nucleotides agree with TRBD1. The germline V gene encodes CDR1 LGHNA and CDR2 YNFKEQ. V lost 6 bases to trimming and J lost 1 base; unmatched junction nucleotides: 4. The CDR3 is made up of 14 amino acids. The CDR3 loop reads CASRSGQANTEAFF. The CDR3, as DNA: TGTGCCAGCAGATCGGGACAGGCGAACACTGAAGCTTTCTTT.

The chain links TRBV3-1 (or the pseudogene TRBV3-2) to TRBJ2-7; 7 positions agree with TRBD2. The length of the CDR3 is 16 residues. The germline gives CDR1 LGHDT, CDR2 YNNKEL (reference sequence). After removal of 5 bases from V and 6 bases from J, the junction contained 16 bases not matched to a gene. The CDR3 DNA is TGTGCCAGCAGCTTCAAATTGGGACTAAGAGTCGGCGAGCAGTACTTC. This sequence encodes CASSFKLGLRVGEQYF.

CDR3 residues: CASRTASNTGELFF. The CDR3 DNA follows: TGTGCCAGCCGGACAGCCTCGAACACCGGGGAGCTGTTTTTT. The rearrangement links TRBV6-6 to TRBJ2-2; D is perhaps TRBD1 (6 bases). V was trimmed by 8 bases and J by 0 bases, leaving 10 bases between them. The CDR3 has 14 residues. The germline V gene encodes CDR1 MNHNY and CDR2 SVGAGI (reference sequence).

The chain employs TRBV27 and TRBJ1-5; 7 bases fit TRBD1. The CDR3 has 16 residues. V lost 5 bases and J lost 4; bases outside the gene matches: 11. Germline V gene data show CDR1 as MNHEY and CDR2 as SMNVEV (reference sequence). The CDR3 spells CASSKGTAIPNQPQHF. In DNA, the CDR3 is TGTGCCAGCAGTAAAGGGACAGCGATACCTAATCAGCCCCAGCATTTT.

Here the CDR3 DNA reads TGCGCCAGCAGCTATGAGACAGGGGGCAACACTGAAGCTTTCTTT. It specifies CASSYETGGNTEAFF. The J gene is TRBJ1-1, the V gene TRBV5-1, with 10 bases fitting TRBD1. Losses at the gene ends were 3 bases for V and 2 bases for J; bases not matched to a gene: 4. Germline V gene lookup returns CDR1 SGHRS and CDR2 YFSETQ. CDR3 length: 15 residues.

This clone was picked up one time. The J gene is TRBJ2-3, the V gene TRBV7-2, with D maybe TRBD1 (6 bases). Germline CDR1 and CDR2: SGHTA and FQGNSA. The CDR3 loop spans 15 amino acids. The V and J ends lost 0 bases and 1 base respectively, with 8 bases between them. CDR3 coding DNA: TGTGCCAGCAGCTTAGCACAGGGACGCACAGATACGCAGTATTTT. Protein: CASSLAQGRTDTQYF.

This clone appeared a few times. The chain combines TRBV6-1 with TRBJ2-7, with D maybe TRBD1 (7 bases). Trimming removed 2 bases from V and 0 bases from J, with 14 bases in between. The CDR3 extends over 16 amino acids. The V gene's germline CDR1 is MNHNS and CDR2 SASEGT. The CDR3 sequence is CASSESGGGGSYEQYV. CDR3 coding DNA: TGTGCCAGCAGTGAATCAGGGGGAGGAGGCTCCTACGAGCAGTACGTC.

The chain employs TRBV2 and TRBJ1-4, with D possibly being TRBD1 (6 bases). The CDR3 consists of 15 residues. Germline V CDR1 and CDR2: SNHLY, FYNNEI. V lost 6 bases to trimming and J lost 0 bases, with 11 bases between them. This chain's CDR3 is CASRRTAATNEKLFF. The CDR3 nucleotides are TGTGCCAGCAGGCGGACAGCTGCAACTAATGAAAAACTGTTTTTT. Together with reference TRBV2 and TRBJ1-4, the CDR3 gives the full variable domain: EPEVTQTPSHQVTQMGQEVILRCVPISNHLYFYWYRQILGQKVEFLVSFYNNEISEKSEIFDDQFSVERPDGSNFTLKIRSTKLEDSAMYFCASRRTAATNEKLFFGSGTQLSVL.

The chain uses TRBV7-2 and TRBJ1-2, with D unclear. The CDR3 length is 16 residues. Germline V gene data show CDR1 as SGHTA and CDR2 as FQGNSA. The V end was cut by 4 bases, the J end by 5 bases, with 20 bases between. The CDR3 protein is CASSSRPGPFVYGYTF. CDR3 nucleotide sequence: TGTGCCAGCAGCTCTCGACCGGGTCCGTTTGTTTATGGCTACACCTTC.

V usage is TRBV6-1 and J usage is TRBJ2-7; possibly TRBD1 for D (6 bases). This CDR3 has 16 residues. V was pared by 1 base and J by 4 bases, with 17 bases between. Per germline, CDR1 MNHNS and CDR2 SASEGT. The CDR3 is CASSEVNRAYGYEQYF. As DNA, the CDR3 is TGTGCCAGCAGTGAAGTTAACAGGGCCTACGGTTACGAGCAGTACTTC.

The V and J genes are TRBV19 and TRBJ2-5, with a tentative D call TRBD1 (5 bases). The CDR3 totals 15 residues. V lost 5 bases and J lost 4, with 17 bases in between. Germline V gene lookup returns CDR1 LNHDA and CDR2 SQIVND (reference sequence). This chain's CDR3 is CASSFQGRLAETQYF. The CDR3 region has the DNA TGTGCCAGTAGTTTTCAGGGCCGTCTCGCAGAGACCCAGTACTTC.

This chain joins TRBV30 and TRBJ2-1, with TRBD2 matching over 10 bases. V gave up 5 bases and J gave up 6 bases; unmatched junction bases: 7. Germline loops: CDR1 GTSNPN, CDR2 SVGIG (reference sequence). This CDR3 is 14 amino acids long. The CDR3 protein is CAWRLAGVPNEQFF. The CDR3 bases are TGTGCCTGGCGCCTAGCGGGAGTACCCAATGAGCAGTTCTTC.

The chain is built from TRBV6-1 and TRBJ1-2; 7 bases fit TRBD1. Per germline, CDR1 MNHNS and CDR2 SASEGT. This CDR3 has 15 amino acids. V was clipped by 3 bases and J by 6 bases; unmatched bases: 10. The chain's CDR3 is CASSDRQGTGHGYTF. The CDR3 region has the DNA TGTGCCAGCAGTGACCGACAGGGAACTGGGCATGGCTACACCTTC.

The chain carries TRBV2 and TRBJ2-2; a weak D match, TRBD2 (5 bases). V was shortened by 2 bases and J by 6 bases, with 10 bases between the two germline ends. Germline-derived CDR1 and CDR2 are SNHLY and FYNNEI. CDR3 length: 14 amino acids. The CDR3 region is CASSETRSAGELFF. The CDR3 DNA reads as TGTGCCAGCAGTGAAACTAGGAGTGCCGGGGAGCTGTTTTTT.

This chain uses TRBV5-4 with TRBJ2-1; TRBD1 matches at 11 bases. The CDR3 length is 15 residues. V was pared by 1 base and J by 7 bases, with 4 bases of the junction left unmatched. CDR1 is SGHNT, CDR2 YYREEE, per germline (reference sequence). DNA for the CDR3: TGTGCCAGCAGCTTGTTCGGACAGGGGGCAAATGAGCAGTTCTTC. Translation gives CASSLFGQGANEQFF. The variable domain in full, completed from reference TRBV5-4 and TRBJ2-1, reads ETGVTQSPTHLIKTRGQQVTLRCSSQSGHNTVSWYQQALGQGPQFIFQYYREEENGRGNFPPRFSGLQFPNYSSELNVNALELDDSALYLCASSLFGQGANEQFFGPGTRLTVL.

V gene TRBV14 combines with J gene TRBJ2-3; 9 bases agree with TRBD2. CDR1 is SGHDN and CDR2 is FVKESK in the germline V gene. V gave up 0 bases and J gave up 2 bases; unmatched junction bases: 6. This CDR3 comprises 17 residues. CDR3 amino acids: CASSQDASGDLTDTQYF. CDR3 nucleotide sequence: TGTGCCAGCAGCCAAGATGCTAGCGGGGACCTCACAGATACGCAGTATTTT.

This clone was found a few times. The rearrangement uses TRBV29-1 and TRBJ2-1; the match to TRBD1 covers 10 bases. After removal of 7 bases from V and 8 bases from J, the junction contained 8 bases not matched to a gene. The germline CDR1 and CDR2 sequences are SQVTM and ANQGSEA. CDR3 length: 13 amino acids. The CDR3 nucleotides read TGCAGCGCCGGACAGGGGGTTCAATATGAGCAGTTCTTC. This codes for CSAGQGVQYEQFF.

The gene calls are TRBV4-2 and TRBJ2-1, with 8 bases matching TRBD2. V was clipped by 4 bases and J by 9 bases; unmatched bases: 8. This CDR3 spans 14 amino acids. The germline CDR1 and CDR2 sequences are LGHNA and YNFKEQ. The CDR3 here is CASSLAGTSVEQFF. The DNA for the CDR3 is TGTGCCAGCAGCCTAGCCGGGACTAGTGTTGAGCAGTTCTTC.

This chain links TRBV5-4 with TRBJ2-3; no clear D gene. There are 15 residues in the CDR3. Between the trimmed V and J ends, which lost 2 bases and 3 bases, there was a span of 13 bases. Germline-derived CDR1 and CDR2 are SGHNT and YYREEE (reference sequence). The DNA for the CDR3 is TGTGCCAGCAGCTTTCAACAGAGTCGGACAGATACGCAGTATTTT. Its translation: CASSFQQSRTDTQYF.

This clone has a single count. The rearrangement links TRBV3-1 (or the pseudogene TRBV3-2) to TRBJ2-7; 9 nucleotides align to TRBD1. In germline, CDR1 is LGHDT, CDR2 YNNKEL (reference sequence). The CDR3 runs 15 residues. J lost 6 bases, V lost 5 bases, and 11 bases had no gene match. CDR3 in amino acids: CASSGGGDRVGEQYF. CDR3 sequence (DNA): TGTGCCAGCAGCGGTGGGGGGGACAGGGTCGGCGAGCAGTACTTC.

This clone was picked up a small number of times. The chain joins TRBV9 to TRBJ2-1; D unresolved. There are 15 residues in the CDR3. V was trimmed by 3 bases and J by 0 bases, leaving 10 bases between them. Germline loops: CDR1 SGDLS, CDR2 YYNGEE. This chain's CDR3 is CASSAGLRSYNEQFF. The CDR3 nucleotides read TGTGCCAGCAGCGCGGGTCTGCGCTCCTACAATGAGCAGTTCTTC.

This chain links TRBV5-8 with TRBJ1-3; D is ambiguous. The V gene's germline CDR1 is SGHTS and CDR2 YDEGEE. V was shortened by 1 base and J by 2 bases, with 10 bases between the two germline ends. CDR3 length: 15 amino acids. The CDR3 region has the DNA TGTGCCAGCAGCTTGCGGTACCCGACTGGAAACACCATATATTTT. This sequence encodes CASSLRYPTGNTIYF.

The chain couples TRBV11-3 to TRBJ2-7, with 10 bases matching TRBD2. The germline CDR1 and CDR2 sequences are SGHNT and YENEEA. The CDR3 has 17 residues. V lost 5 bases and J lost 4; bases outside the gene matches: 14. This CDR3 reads CASSLKNKSSGRYEQYV. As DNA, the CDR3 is TGTGCCAGCAGCCTTAAAAACAAAAGTAGCGGGAGGTACGAGCAGTACGTC.

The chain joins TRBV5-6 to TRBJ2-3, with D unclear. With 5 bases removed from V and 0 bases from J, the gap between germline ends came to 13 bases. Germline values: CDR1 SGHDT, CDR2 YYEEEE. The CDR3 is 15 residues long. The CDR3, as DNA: TGTGCCAGCAGTTATGCCACAGCTAGCACAGATACGCAGTATTTT. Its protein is CASSYATASTDTQYF. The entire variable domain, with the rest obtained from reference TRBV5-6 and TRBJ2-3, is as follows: DAGVTQSPTHLIKTRGQQVTLRCSPKSGHDTVSWYQQALGQGPQFIFQYYEEEERQRGNFPDRFSGHQFPNYSSELNVNALLLGDSALYLCASSYATASTDTQYFGPGTRLTVL.

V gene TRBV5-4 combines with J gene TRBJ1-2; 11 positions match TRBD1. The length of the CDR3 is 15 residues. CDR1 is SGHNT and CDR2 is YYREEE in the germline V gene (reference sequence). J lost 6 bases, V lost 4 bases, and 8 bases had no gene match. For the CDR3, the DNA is TGTGCCAGCAGCGGGGCCGGGACAGGGGGGAATGGCTACACCTTC. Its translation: CASSGAGTGGNGYTF.